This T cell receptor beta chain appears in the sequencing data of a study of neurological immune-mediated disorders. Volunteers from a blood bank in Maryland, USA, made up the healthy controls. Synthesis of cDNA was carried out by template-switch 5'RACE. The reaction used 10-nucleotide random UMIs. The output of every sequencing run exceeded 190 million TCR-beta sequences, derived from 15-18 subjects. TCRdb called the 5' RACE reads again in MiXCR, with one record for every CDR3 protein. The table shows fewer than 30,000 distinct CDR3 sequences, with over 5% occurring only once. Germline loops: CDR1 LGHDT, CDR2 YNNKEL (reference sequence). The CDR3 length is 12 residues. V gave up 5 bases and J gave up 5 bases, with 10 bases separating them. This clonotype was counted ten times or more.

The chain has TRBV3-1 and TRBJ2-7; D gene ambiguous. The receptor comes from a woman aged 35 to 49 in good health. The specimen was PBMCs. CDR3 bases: TGTGCCAGCAGCGCACAGAGCGACGAGCAGTACTTC. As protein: CASSAQSDEQYF.